The clone carrying this T cell receptor (beta chain) was detected only a few times. The entry originates in a study of T cells in Graves' hyperthyroidism and ophthalmopathy. The investigators amplified TCR beta CDR3 regions from RNA transcripts. HTBI primers were the set used in a first-round RT-PCR of the TCR CDR3. MiXCR was run by TCRdb on the multiplex PCR reads, yielding one entry per CDR3 protein. The sample carries 500,000 to 650,000 distinct CDR3 sequences, roughly 15% recorded once. Germline V gives CDR1 LNHDA, CDR2 SQIVND (reference sequence). With V trimmed by 5 bases and J by 2 bases, 15 bases remained unmatched. CDR3 length: 19 amino acids.

The J gene is TRBJ2-1, the V gene TRBV19; 10 nucleotides align to TRBD2. This clonotype was sampled from a woman aged 18-35 years with Graves' ophthalmopathy. Sequenced sample: blood. In DNA, the CDR3 is TGTGCCAGTAGTCTCAGACTAGCGGGCGTTATCTCAACCTACAATGAGCAGTTCTTC. This encodes CASSLRLAGVISTYNEQFF.